This TCR beta chain was identified in a study of blood T cell repertoires in COVID-19. Study context: Acute-phase and convalescent COVID-19 samples originated in the United States, Italy and Spain.

This CDR3 contains 12 residues. Germline V gives CDR1 ENHRY, CDR2 SYGVKD. With 6 bases removed from V and 5 bases from J, the gap between germline ends came to 10 bases. Measured with immunoSEQ multiplex PCR; TCRdb has only the in-frame clones, and not every one. The sample holds 200,000 to 250,000 clones, about nine tenths seen once. The chain couples TRBV10-3 to TRBJ2-5; D is ambiguous. The receptor was derived from a woman aged 40 to 49 with acute or convalescent COVID-19. Specimen: peripheral blood. CDR3 nucleotides: TGTGCCATCAGGGGCCGGTCGGAGACCCAGTACTTC. It specifies CAIRGRSETQYF.